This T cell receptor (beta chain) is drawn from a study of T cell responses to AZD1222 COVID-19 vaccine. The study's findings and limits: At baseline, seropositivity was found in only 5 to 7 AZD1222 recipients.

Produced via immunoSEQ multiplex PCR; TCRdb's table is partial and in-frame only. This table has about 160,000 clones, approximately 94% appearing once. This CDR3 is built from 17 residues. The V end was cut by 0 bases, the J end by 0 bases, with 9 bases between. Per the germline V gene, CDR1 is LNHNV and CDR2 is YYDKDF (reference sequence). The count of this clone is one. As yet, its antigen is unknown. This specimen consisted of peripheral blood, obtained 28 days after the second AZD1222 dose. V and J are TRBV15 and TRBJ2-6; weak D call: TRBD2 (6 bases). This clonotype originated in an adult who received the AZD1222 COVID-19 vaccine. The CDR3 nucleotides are TGTGCCACCAGCAGAGACGGAGGGGTCTCTGGGGCCAACGTCCTGACTTTC. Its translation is CATSRDGGVSGANVLTF.